The 15 T cell receptor beta chains below come from one sample, sequenced in a study of blood T cell repertoires in COVID-19. The data were produced by immunoSEQ multiplex PCR, yet TCRdb's version contains in-frame clones alone and is incomplete. Here the sample spans 300,000 or so clones, about 86% being singletons. Sequencing was performed on peripheral blood. All receptors come from a woman aged 45-59 years with acute or convalescent COVID-19.

Turning to this clone: Other nucleotide sequences from this sample produce the same CDR3. The chain recombines TRBV6-2 or TRBV6-3 with TRBJ1-2; D remains unclear. Germline loops: CDR1 MNHEY, CDR2 SVGEGT. V lost 5 bases and J 4 bases, leaving 8 bases between the germline ends. The CDR3 is made up of 12 amino acids. The DNA of the CDR3 is TGTGCCAGCAGTCGGGGAAGCTATGGCTACACCTTC. This sequence encodes CASSRGSYGYTF.

This clone was seen just once. The chain joins TRBV27 to TRBJ1-2; no firm D call. The CDR3 totals 14 residues. With 6 bases removed from V and 4 bases from J, the gap between germline ends came to 15 bases. Germline assignment: CDR1 MNHEY and CDR2 SMNVEV (reference sequence). CDR3 sequence (DNA): TGTGCCAGCAGAGGGATAGAGGGAAGCTATGGCTACACCTTC. Translation gives CASRGIEGSYGYTF.

The gene calls are TRBV5-6 and TRBJ2-5, with TRBD2 matching over 13 bases. This CDR3 is built from 16 residues. V shed 4 bases, J shed 3 bases, and the junction held 6 bases outside the gene matches. The germline V gene encodes CDR1 SGHDT and CDR2 YYEEEE. The CDR3 here is CASSDPGLAGKETQYF. DNA of the CDR3: TGTGCCAGCAGCGATCCGGGACTAGCGGGGAAAGAGACCCAGTACTTC.

This clone was recorded a few times. The chain links TRBV27 to TRBJ2-7, with TRBD1 as a possible D gene (6 bases). This CDR3 region has 13 residues. Germline values: CDR1 MNHEY, CDR2 SMNVEV (reference sequence). V was clipped by 6 bases and J by 6 bases, with 15 bases between them. CDR3 protein: CASSPGLRGEQYF. The CDR3 DNA reads TGTGCCAGCAGCCCCGGACTCAGGGGCGAGCAGTACTTC.

The chain links TRBV5-1 to TRBJ1-6; D not certain. CDR3 size: 15 residues. In germline, CDR1 is SGHRS, CDR2 YFSETQ. The ends were cut back, 3 bases at V and 5 bases at J, with 12 bases in the middle. CDR3 sequence (DNA): TGCGCCAGCAGCTCGGTCAGAGGAGATAATTCACCCCTCCACTTT. Its translation is CASSSVRGDNSPLHF.

This sequence joins TRBV19 and TRBJ2-3; the match to TRBD2 covers 8 bases. CDR3 size: 16 residues. V was clipped by 6 bases and J by 3 bases; unmatched bases: 11. Germline lookup yields CDR1 LNHDA and CDR2 SQIVND (reference sequence). CDR3 loop: CASSPRGGGITDTQYF. The CDR3 DNA reads TGTGCCAGTAGCCCCCGGGGGGGCGGGATTACAGATACGCAGTATTTT.

The chain carries TRBV28 and TRBJ1-2; perhaps TRBD1 as D (6 bases). Germline V gene data show CDR1 as MDHEN and CDR2 as SYDVKM. The CDR3 length is 13 residues. The germline V and J ends were trimmed by 6 bases and 8 bases, with 16 bases remaining between them. CDR3 DNA: TGTGCCAGCAGCACTCCCCCGGGACAAGGCTACACCTTC. Protein sequence: CASSTPPGQGYTF.

The rearrangement uses TRBV9 and TRBJ2-5; 9 nucleotides align to TRBD1. Trimming removed 4 bases from V and 4 bases from J; junction bases left unmatched: 8. Germline V gene data show CDR1 as SGDLS and CDR2 as YYNGEE. This CDR3 region has 15 residues. DNA of the CDR3: TGTGCCAGCAGCCCAAGACAGGGGGGCGCAGAGACCCAGTACTTC. Its protein product is CASSPRQGGAETQYF.

V usage is TRBV24-1 and J usage is TRBJ2-5, with D possibly matching TRBD1 (5 bases). Germline V gene sequence: CDR1 KGHDR, CDR2 SFDVKD. The V end lost 3 bases, the J end lost 4 bases, and 17 bases lay between the germline ends. The CDR3 has 16 residues. Here the CDR3 DNA reads TGTGCCACCAGTGATCCGCAGGGTATGGGTATAGAGACCCAGTACTTC. This encodes CATSDPQGMGIETQYF.

CDR3 in amino acids: CASSPRSRGGYTF. CDR3 nucleotide sequence: TGTGCCAGCAGTCCTAGAAGCAGGGGAGGCTACACCTTC. This chain joins TRBV3-1 (or the pseudogene TRBV3-2) and TRBJ1-2, with D possibly TRBD1 on 6 matching bases. V was trimmed by 6 bases and J by 8 bases, leaving 16 bases between them. Per the germline V gene, CDR1 is LGHDT and CDR2 is YNNKEL (reference sequence). The CDR3 totals 13 residues.

V and J are TRBV4-2 and TRBJ2-1, with TRBD2 as a possible D gene (6 bases). The CDR3 consists of 14 residues. Trimming removed 0 bases from V and 7 bases from J, with 10 bases in between. CDR1 and CDR2 (germline): LGHNA, YNFKEQ. The CDR3 here is CASSQEGTDNEQFF. The CDR3 nucleotides read TGTGCCAGCAGCCAAGAGGGGACTGATAATGAGCAGTTCTTC.

V is TRBV5-1 and J is TRBJ2-1, with D possibly matching TRBD2 (5 bases). CDR3 length: 15 residues. Between the trimmed V and J ends, which lost 2 bases and 5 bases, there was a span of 14 bases. Per the germline V gene, CDR1 is SGHRS and CDR2 is YFSETQ. In DNA form, the CDR3 reads TGCGCCAGCAGCTTTTTTGGGTCGGGGAACAATGAGCAGTTCTTC. Protein: CASSFFGSGNNEQFF.

The V call is TRBV3-1 (or the pseudogene TRBV3-2), the J call TRBJ2-5, with 11 bases that match TRBD2. Germline lookup yields CDR1 LGHDT and CDR2 YNNKEL (reference sequence). V shed 4 bases, J shed 0 bases, and the junction held 7 bases outside the gene matches. The CDR3 runs to 17 residues. In DNA form, the CDR3 reads TGTGCCAGCAGCCCCCAGGCGGGACTAGCGGACCAAGAGACCCAGTACTTC. This sequence encodes CASSPQAGLADQETQYF.

The rearrangement uses TRBV5-1 and TRBJ1-1, with unresolved D. V lost 0 bases and J 4 bases, leaving 13 bases between the germline ends. This CDR3 has 15 residues. CDR1 is SGHRS, CDR2 YFSETQ, per germline. CDR3 sequence reads: CASSLGSGGITEAFF. The CDR3 coding sequence is TGCGCCAGCAGCTTGGGGAGCGGCGGGATCACTGAAGCTTTCTTT.

The rearrangement links TRBV7-2 to TRBJ2-1; D call uncertain. Germline V gene sequence: CDR1 SGHTA, CDR2 FQGNSA. There are 13 residues in the CDR3. Deletions cut 10 bases from V and 9 bases from J, with 19 bases between. The CDR3 nucleotides are TGTGCCACCCGGCCCGATAGCACCCGTGAGCAGTTCTTC. It specifies CATRPDSTREQFF.